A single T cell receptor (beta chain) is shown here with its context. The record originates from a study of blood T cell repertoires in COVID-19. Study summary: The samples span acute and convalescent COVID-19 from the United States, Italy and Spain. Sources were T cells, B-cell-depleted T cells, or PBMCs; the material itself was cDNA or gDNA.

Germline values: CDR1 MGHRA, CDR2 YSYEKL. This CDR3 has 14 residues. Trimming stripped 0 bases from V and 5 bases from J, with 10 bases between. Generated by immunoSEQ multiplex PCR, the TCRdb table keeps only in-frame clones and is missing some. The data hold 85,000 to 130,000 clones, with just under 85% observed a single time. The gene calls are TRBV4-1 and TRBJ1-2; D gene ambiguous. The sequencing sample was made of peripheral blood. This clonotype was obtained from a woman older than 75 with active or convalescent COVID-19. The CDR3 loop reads CASSQESAQYGYTF. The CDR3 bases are TGCGCCAGCAGCCAAGAGTCAGCACAGTATGGCTACACCTTC.